The 28 T cell receptor beta chains listed next were all sequenced from one sample in a study of vaccination effects on CD4 cells after COVID-19. These receptors' targets are unknown. Within the ViraFEST assay, antigen-specific CD4+ T cells underwent expansion with viral peptide pools prior to sequencing. It was after 10 days of culture that CD4+ T cells were isolated. Each participant was given two doses of one vaccine (BNT162b2 or mRNA-1273). Repertoires were generated with immunoSEQ multiplex PCR, while TCRdb's copy carries only in-frame clones and drops some. The profile shows tens of thousands of clones, 76% of them singletons. The sample in question was CD4+ T cells from PBMCs cultured with HCoV-OC43 spike peptides, obtained after COVID-19 vaccination. Subset described: HCoV-OC43 spike overlapping peptide pool stimulation. These receptors were taken from a human donor who received a COVID-19 vaccine.

CDR3 region: CASRGQGTGRTGELFF. For the CDR3, the DNA is TGTGCCAGCAGAGGTCAGGGAACAGGGCGGACCGGGGAGCTGTTTTTT. V is TRBV7-2 and J is TRBJ2-2; D possibly corresponds to TRBD1 (6 bases). The CDR3 consists of 16 residues. With 6 bases removed from V and 5 bases from J, the gap between germline ends came to 19 bases. Looked up from germline, CDR1 is SGHTA and CDR2 is FQGNSA. Complete variable domain (other parts from reference TRBV7-2 and TRBJ2-2): GAGVSQSPSNKVTEKGKDVELRCDPISGHTALYWYRQSLGQGLEFLIYFQGNSAPDKSGLPSDRFSAERTGGSVSTLTIQRTQQEDSAVYLCASRGQGTGRTGELFFGEGSRLTVL.

The V gene is TRBV7-9, the J gene TRBJ2-7, with 10 nucleotides matching TRBD1. The CDR3 consists of 16 residues. Per germline, CDR1 SEHNR and CDR2 FQNEAQ (reference sequence). V lost 5 bases and J lost 7; bases outside the gene matches: 14. The CDR3 coding sequence is TGTGCCAGCAGCCGGGGACAGGGGCCCTTCTTCGGGGAGCAGTACGTC. Amino acids: CASSRGQGPFFGEQYV.

V usage is TRBV4-1 and J usage is TRBJ2-1; 11 bases fit TRBD2. V shed 0 bases and J 4 bases; nucleotides not matched to a gene: 5. The CDR3 is made up of 17 amino acids. Germline loops: CDR1 MGHRA, CDR2 YSYEKL. In DNA form, the CDR3 reads TGCGCCAGCAGCCAAGAACTAGCGGGGGATGGGTACAATGAGCAGTTCTTC. Residues: CASSQELAGDGYNEQFF.

CDR3 sequence (DNA): TGTGCCAGCAGCTTAGCCGGGACTTACCAAGAGACCCAGTACTTC. Amino acids: CASSLAGTYQETQYF. The V and J genes are TRBV7-6 and TRBJ2-5; D is possibly TRBD2 (6 bases). With 0 bases removed from V and 0 bases from J, the gap between germline ends came to 8 bases. The CDR3 runs 15 residues. Germline values: CDR1 SGHVS, CDR2 FNYEAQ.

This chain connects TRBV24-1 to TRBJ2-3, with 7 bases identical to TRBD1. Germline CDR1 is KGHDR and CDR2 is SFDVKD. There are 15 residues in the CDR3. With V trimmed by 7 bases and J by 1 base, 7 bases remained unmatched. CDR3 region: CATSETGSGTDTQYF. The CDR3 nucleotides are TGTGCCACCAGCGAGACAGGGTCGGGCACAGATACGCAGTATTTT.

CDR3 protein: CASSSPNTDTQYF. CDR3 coding DNA: TGTGCCAGCAGCAGCCCGAACACAGATACGCAGTATTTT. The genes are TRBV2 and TRBJ2-3; D ambiguous. Trimming took off 6 bases at V and 2 bases at J, with 9 bases between the two ends. Germline V gives CDR1 SNHLY, CDR2 FYNNEI. CDR3 length: 13 residues.

This clone was seen a single time. V gene TRBV7-9 combines with J gene TRBJ2-6; possible D gene TRBD2, 5 bases. The CDR3 contains 14 residues. Trimming stripped 8 bases from V and 1 base from J, with 9 bases between. The germline CDR1 and CDR2 sequences are SEHNR and FQNEAQ (reference sequence). The CDR3 is CASSEESGANVLTF. For the CDR3, the DNA is TGTGCCAGCTCGGAGGAATCTGGGGCCAACGTCCTGACTTTC.

The V gene is TRBV2, the J gene TRBJ1-5; 8 nucleotides match TRBD1. J was trimmed by 3 bases and V by 2 bases; bases with no gene match: 6. The CDR3 totals 16 residues. Germline lookup yields CDR1 SNHLY and CDR2 FYNNEI. In nucleotides, the CDR3 is TGTGCCAGCAGTGAACGACAGGGGCCCGCCAATCAGCCCCAGCATTTT. It codes for CASSERQGPANQPQHF.

V usage is TRBV2 and J usage is TRBJ2-3, with D perhaps matching TRBD2 (6 bases). The CDR3 loop spans 14 amino acids. The germline gives CDR1 SNHLY, CDR2 FYNNEI. Trimming pared 6 bases from V and 0 bases from J, leaving 10 bases between. The chain's CDR3 is CASSGGFSTDTQYF. The CDR3 coding sequence is TGTGCCAGCAGCGGGGGTTTTAGCACAGATACGCAGTATTTT. The whole variable domain, remainder taken from reference TRBV2 and TRBJ2-3, is EPEVTQTPSHQVTQMGQEVILRCVPISNHLYFYWYRQILGQKVEFLVSFYNNEISEKSEIFDDQFSVERPDGSNFTLKIRSTKLEDSAMYFCASSGGFSTDTQYFGPGTRLTVL.

This clone occurred a few times. This rearrangement joins TRBV6-5 to TRBJ1-3; D is unresolved. V lost 7 bases and J 4 bases, leaving 11 bases between the germline ends. CDR3 size: 13 residues. CDR1 is MNHEY and CDR2 is SVGAGI in the germline V gene. As DNA, the CDR3 is TGTGCCAGCACCCCTGCTTCCGGAAACACCATATATTTT. Amino acids: CASTPASGNTIYF.

V gene TRBV6-1 combines with J gene TRBJ2-2; a possible D gene is TRBD1 (5 bases). Trimming took off 2 bases at V and 4 bases at J, with 8 bases between the two ends. Germline values: CDR1 MNHNS, CDR2 SASEGT. The length of the CDR3 is 14 residues. The CDR3 loop is CASSEQGSTGELFF. In DNA form, the CDR3 reads TGTGCCAGCAGTGAACAGGGTAGCACCGGGGAGCTGTTTTTT.

The chain joins TRBV2 to TRBJ2-2, with D possibly matching TRBD1 (5 bases). The CDR3 runs 13 residues. Deletions cut 6 bases from V and 5 bases from J, with 10 bases between. The germline CDR1 and CDR2 sequences are SNHLY and FYNNEI. CDR3 DNA: TGTGCCAGCAGGCGCCAGGGAACCGGGGAGCTGTTTTTT. It is translated as CASRRQGTGELFF.

There are a few counts of this clone. This rearrangement joins TRBV14 to TRBJ1-2; possibly TRBD1 for D (6 bases). The V end was cut by 4 bases, the J end by 4 bases, with 13 bases between. CDR3 size: 14 residues. Germline V gene lookup returns CDR1 SGHDN and CDR2 FVKESK. The CDR3 DNA reads TGTGCCAGCAGCCCACCCAGGGGCCCCTATGGCTACACCTTC. It codes for CASSPPRGPYGYTF. The whole variable domain, filled in from reference TRBV14 and TRBJ1-2, reads EAGVTQFPSHSVIEKGQTVTLRCDPISGHDNLYWYRRVMGKEIKFLLHFVKESKQDESGMPNNRFLAERTGGTYSTLKVQPAELEDSGVYFCASSPPRGPYGYTFGSGTRLTVV.

The CDR3 loop reads CASRLQGLGTDTQYF. For the CDR3, the DNA is TGTGCCAGCAGATTACAGGGGTTGGGCACAGATACGCAGTATTTT. V and J are TRBV6-5 and TRBJ2-3; 7 nucleotides align to TRBD1. The CDR3 has 15 amino acids. Germline V gives CDR1 MNHEY, CDR2 SVGAGI. Germline trimming cut 6 bases from V and 1 base from J; bases unmatched to any gene: 7.

The CDR3 DNA reads TGTGCCAGCAGCACGGACAGGGGACAAGAGACCCAGTACTTC. Translation: CASSTDRGQETQYF. The J gene is TRBJ2-5, the V gene TRBV5-4, with 9 bases identical to TRBD1. The CDR3 covers 14 residues. Germline CDR1 SGHNT, CDR2 YYREEE (reference sequence). With V trimmed by 4 bases and J by 2 bases, 3 bases remained unmatched. The full variable domain, completed using reference TRBV5-4 and TRBJ2-5, is ETGVTQSPTHLIKTRGQQVTLRCSSQSGHNTVSWYQQALGQGPQFIFQYYREEENGRGNFPPRFSGLQFPNYSSELNVNALELDDSALYLCASSTDRGQETQYFGPGTRLLVL.

The chain couples TRBV14 to TRBJ1-2; no reliable D call. This CDR3 has 12 residues. The ends were cut back, 2 bases at V and 8 bases at J, with 9 bases in the middle. Germline loops: CDR1 SGHDN, CDR2 FVKESK. The CDR3 protein is CASSQLRTGYTF. The CDR3 DNA reads TGTGCCAGCAGCCAACTTCGGACCGGCTACACCTTC.

V usage is TRBV5-6 and J usage is TRBJ2-3, with 10 bases that match TRBD1. With 2 bases clipped from V and 3 bases from J, the junction kept 6 bases outside the gene matches. The CDR3 has 16 residues. Germline assignment: CDR1 SGHDT and CDR2 YYEEEE. CDR3 in amino acids: CASSFRDRGSTDTQYF. As DNA, the CDR3 is TGTGCCAGCAGCTTTAGGGACAGGGGATCGACAGATACGCAGTATTTT.

This clone was recorded a few times. The gene calls are TRBV18 and TRBJ1-4; TRBD1 agrees at 7 bases. Germline CDR1 is KGHSH and CDR2 is LQKENI. This CDR3 is built from 15 residues. Trimming removed 6 bases from V and 5 bases from J; junction bases left unmatched: 9. CDR3 coding DNA: TGTGCCAGCTCCCAGGCGGGACAGTCCAATGAAAAACTGTTTTTT. This gives the protein CASSQAGQSNEKLFF.

J is TRBJ2-5 and V is TRBV9, with TRBD2 matching over 7 bases. The CDR3 runs 16 residues. The V and J ends lost 0 bases and 5 bases, in that order; junction bases with no gene match: 10. CDR1 SGDLS and CDR2 YYNGEE come from the germline V gene. The CDR3 coding sequence is TGTGCCAGCAGCGTAGGTCTCAGGGAGGGTCTGGAGACCCAGTACTTC. It translates to CASSVGLREGLETQYF.

This clone was recorded once. The chain combines TRBV5-5 with TRBJ1-5, with 8 bases aligning to TRBD1. This CDR3 has 14 amino acids. The germline gives CDR1 SGHKS, CDR2 YYEKEE (reference sequence). Losses at the gene ends were 6 bases for V and 6 bases for J; bases not matched to a gene: 8. CDR3 sequence: CASTTGVGFQPQHF. In DNA, the CDR3 is TGTGCCAGCACGACAGGGGTAGGCTTTCAGCCCCAGCATTTT.

The chain's CDR3 is CASSPPSGGPGTEQFF. DNA of the CDR3: TGTGCCAGCTCACCACCGTCGGGGGGCCCCGGAACTGAGCAGTTCTTC. This rearrangement joins TRBV18 to TRBJ2-1, with D possibly matching TRBD2 (7 bases). The CDR3 runs 16 residues. Trimming pared 0 bases from V and 9 bases from J, leaving 18 bases between. CDR1 is KGHSH, CDR2 LQKENI, per germline.

The V call is TRBV19, the J call TRBJ1-6; D is unresolved. V lost 2 bases and J 7 bases, leaving 6 bases between the germline ends. CDR1 is LNHDA, CDR2 SQIVND, per germline (reference sequence). This CDR3 spans 13 amino acids. The CDR3 sequence: CASSILGNSPLHF. CDR3 DNA: TGTGCCAGTAGTATACTGGGGAATTCACCCCTCCACTTT. Supplemented by reference TRBV19 and TRBJ1-6, the full variable domain reads DGGITQSPKYLFRKEGQNVTLSCEQNLNHDAMYWYRQDPGQGLRLIYYSQIVNDFQKGDIAEGYSVSREKKESFPLTVTSAQKNPTAFYLCASSILGNSPLHFGNGTRLTVT.

This chain uses TRBV6-1 with TRBJ2-7; 10 nucleotides line up with TRBD2. The CDR3 totals 14 residues. J lost 6 bases, V lost 2 bases, and 4 bases had no gene match. CDR1 is MNHNS and CDR2 is SASEGT in the germline V gene. CDR3 amino acids: CASSEQRGGLEQYV. The CDR3 bases are TGTGCCAGCAGTGAACAGCGGGGGGGCCTCGAGCAGTACGTC.

The chain links TRBV5-1 to TRBJ1-1; no clear D gene. Germline assignment: CDR1 SGHRS and CDR2 YFSETQ. The CDR3 has 15 amino acids. V was trimmed by 1 base and J by 3 bases, leaving 13 bases between them. In DNA, the CDR3 is TGCGCCAGCAGCTTGAGGTCGACATGGGACACTGAAGCTTTCTTT. This gives the protein CASSLRSTWDTEAFF.

The genes are TRBV7-3 and TRBJ2-2; 7 nucleotides match TRBD1. V was pared by 6 bases and J by 4 bases, with 5 bases of the junction left unmatched. The CDR3 is 14 residues long. Germline CDR1 is SGHTA and CDR2 is FQGTGA. The CDR3 DNA follows: TGTGCCAGCAGTTCCGGACAGGCCACCGGGGAGCTGTTTTTT. Translating it yields CASSSGQATGELFF.

The sample holds one count of this clone. This rearrangement joins TRBV5-6 to TRBJ2-2; weak D call: TRBD1 (6 bases). Germline CDR1 reads SGHDT; CDR2 reads YYEEEE. The CDR3 extends over 14 amino acids. V lost 2 bases, J lost 5 bases, and 10 bases lay in between. The CDR3 spells CASSFRTATGELFF. The CDR3 DNA reads as TGTGCCAGCAGCTTCCGGACAGCTACCGGGGAGCTGTTTTTT.

This chain links TRBV5-6 with TRBJ2-7; D is ambiguous. V was shortened by 3 bases and J by 2 bases, with 15 bases between the two germline ends. This CDR3 has 15 amino acids. From germline, CDR1 is SGHDT and CDR2 YYEEEE. CDR3 loop: CASSSSPNQAYEQYV. In DNA form, the CDR3 reads TGTGCCAGCAGCTCTAGTCCCAACCAAGCCTACGAGCAGTACGTC.

The chain carries TRBV6-1 and TRBJ2-1; D remains unclear. The germline V gene has CDR1 MNHNS and CDR2 SASEGT. Between the trimmed V and J ends, which lost 1 base and 6 bases, there was a span of 4 bases. CDR3 length equals 12 residues. CDR3 residues: CASSEGGNEQFF. The CDR3, as DNA: TGTGCCAGCAGTGAAGGGGGCAATGAGCAGTTCTTC.